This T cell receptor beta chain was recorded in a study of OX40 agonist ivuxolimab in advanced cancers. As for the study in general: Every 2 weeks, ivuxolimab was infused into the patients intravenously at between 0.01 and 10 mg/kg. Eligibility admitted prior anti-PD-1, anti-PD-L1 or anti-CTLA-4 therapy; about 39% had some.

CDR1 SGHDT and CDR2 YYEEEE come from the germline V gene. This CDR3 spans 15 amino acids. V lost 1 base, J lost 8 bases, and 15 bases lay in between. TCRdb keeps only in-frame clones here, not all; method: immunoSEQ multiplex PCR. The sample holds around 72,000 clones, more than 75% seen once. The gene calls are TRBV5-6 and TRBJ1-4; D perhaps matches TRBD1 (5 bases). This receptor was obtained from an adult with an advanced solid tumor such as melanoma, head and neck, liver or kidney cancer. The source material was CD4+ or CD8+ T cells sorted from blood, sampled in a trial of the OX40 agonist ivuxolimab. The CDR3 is CASSLWGTALEKLFF. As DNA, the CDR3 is TGTGCCAGCAGCTTGTGGGGGACCGCGTTGGAAAAACTGTTTTTT.